This T cell receptor (beta chain) was sequenced in a study of blood T cells in healthy people across ages. Regarding the study as a whole: More naive CD4+ cells and higher diversity were found in long-lived than in aged donors. Age advanced and TCR beta diversity per million T cells fell, roughly linearly. A strong correlation was seen between TCR beta diversity and naive T cell percentage.

Turning to this clonotype: The antigen is unknown.

PCR was performed a second time for roughly 6 to 12 cycles using a sample-barcoded 5' primer and a J-beta primer mix. From the 5' RACE reads, TCRdb called clonotypes with MiXCR, one entry per CDR3 protein. The sample has 1,500,000 or so distinct CDR3 sequences; 42% are singletons. The individuals who served as donors were healthy Caucasians living in Russia, aged roughly 6 to 95. With 0 bases removed from V and 2 bases from J, the gap between germline ends came to 9 bases. This CDR3 has 15 amino acids. Germline-derived CDR1 and CDR2 are SGDLS and YYNGEE. The sequence was collected from a woman under 30 in good health. The sequenced sample consisted of blood. The J gene is TRBJ2-1, the V gene TRBV9; tentatively, D is TRBD2 (5 bases). The CDR3 protein is CASSVGAAAYNEQFF. The CDR3 nucleotides read TGTGCCAGCAGCGTAGGAGCGGCCGCCTACAATGAGCAGTTCTTC.